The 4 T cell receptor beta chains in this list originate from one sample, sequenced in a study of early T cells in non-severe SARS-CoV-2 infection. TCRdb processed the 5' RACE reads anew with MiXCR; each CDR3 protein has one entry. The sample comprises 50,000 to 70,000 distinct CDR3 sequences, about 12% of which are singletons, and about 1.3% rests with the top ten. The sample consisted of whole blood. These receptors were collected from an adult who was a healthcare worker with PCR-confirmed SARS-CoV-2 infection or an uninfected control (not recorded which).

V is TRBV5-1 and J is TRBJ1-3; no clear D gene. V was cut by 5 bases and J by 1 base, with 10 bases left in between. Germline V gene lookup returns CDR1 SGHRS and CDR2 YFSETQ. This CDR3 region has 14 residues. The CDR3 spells CASSPDESGNTIYF. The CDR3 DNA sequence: TGCGCCAGCAGTCCGGATGAATCTGGAAACACCATATATTTT.

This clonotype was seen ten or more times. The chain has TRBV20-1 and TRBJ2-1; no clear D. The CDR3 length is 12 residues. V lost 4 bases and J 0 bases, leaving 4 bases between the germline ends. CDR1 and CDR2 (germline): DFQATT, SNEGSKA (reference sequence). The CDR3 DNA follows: TGCAGTGCTAAGAGCTCCTACAATGAGCAGTTCTTC. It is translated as CSAKSSYNEQFF.

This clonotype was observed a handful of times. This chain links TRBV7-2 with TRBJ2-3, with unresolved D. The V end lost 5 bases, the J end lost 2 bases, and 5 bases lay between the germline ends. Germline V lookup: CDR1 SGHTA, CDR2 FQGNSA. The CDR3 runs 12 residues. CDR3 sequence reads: CASSILTDTQYF. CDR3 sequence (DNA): TGTGCCAGCAGCATCCTCACAGATACGCAGTATTTT. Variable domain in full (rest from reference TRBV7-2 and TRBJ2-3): GAGVSQSPSNKVTEKGKDVELRCDPISGHTALYWYRQSLGQGLEFLIYFQGNSAPDKSGLPSDRFSAERTGGSVSTLTIQRTQQEDSAVYLCASSILTDTQYFGPGTRLTVL.

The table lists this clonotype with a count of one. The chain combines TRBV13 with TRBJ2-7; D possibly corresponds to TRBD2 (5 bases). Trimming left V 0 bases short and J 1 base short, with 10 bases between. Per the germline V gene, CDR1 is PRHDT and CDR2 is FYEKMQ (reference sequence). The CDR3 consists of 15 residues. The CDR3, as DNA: TGTGCCAGCAGCTTAGGGAGCCTAGCTTCCTACGAGCAGTACTTC. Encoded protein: CASSLGSLASYEQYF.